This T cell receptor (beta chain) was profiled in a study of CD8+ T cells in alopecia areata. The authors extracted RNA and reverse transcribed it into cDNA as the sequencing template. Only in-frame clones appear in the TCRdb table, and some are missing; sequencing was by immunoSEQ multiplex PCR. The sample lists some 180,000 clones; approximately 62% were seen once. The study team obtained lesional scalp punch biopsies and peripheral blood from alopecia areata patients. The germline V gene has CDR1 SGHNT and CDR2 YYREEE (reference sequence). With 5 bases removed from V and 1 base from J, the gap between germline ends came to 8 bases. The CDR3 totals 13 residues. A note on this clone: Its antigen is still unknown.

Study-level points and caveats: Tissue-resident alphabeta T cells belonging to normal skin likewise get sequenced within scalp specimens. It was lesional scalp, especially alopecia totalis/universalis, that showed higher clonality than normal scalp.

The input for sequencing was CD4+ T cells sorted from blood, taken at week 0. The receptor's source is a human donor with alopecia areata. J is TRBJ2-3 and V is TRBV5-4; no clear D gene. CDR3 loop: CASRAPRTDTQYF. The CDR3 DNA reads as TGTGCCAGCAGGGCCCCCCGCACAGATACGCAGTATTTT.